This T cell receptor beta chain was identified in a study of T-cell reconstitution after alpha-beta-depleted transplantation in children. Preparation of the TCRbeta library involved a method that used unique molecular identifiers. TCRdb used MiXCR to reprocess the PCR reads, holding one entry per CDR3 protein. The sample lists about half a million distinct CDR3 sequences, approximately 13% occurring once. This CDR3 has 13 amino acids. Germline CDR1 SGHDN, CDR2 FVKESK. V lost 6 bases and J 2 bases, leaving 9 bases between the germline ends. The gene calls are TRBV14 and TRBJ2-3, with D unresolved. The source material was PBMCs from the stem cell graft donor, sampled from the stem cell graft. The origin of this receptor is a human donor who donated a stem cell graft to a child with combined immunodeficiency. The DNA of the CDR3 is TGTGCCAGCAGAAACTTACTCACAGATACGCAGTATTTT. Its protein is CASRNLLTDTQYF.